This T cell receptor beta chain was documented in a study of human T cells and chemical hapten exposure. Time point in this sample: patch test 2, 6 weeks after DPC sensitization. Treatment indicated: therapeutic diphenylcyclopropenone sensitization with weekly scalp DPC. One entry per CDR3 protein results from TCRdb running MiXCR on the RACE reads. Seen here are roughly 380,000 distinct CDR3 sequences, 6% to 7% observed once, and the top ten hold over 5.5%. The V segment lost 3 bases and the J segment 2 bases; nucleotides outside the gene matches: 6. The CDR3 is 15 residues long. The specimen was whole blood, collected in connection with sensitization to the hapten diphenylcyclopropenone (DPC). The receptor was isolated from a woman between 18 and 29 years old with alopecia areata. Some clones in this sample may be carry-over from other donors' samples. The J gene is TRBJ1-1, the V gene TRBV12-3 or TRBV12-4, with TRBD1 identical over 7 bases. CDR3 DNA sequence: TGTGCCAGCAGTTTGAGGGACAGATCCAACACTGAAGCTTTCTTT. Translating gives CASSLRDRSNTEAFF.